These 23 T cell receptor beta chains share one sample of origin, sequenced in a study of shared clonotypes between healthy human individuals. Generated by immunoSEQ multiplex PCR, the TCRdb table keeps only in-frame clones and is missing some. Of millions of clones listed, about 95% are singletons. Sequenced material: naive CD4+ T cells sorted from blood. As to subset: CD45RA+ positively selected. Receptors were obtained from a young man in good health.

Notes on this clone: A much larger clone lies one base from this, so it may be a read error. Within the sample, other DNA sequences also encode this same CDR3. The DNA for the CDR3 is TGTGCCATCAGTCCGGGACAGGGGAACACTGAAGCTTTCTTT. This gives the protein CAISPGQGNTEAFF. The chain has TRBV10-3 and TRBJ1-1; 9 bases are a match to TRBD1. CDR1 and CDR2 from the germline V gene are ENHRY and SYGVKD. V lost 5 bases to trimming and J lost 1 base; unmatched junction nucleotides: 2. This CDR3 is built from 14 residues.

Details on this clone: This sequence may be a read error, since a much larger clone differs from it by one base. Other nucleotide sequences from this sample produce the same CDR3. The rearrangement uses TRBV18 and TRBJ1-1; 7 bases are a match to TRBD1. The CDR3 extends over 13 amino acids. J was trimmed by 3 bases and V by 6 bases; bases with no gene match: 4. Germline V gives CDR1 KGHSH, CDR2 LQKENI. The CDR3 DNA follows: TGTGCCAGCTCGCCAGACAGGGACACTGAAGCTTTCTTT. Encoded protein: CASSPDRDTEAFF.

The chain is built from TRBV6-5 and TRBJ2-7, with 8 bases matching TRBD1. The ends lost 6 bases at V and 6 bases at J; junction bases unmatched: 10. There are 14 residues in the CDR3. The V gene's germline CDR1 is MNHEY and CDR2 SVGAGI. CDR3 sequence (DNA): TGTGCCAGCAGATCAGGACAGGGACCTCGCGAGCAGTACTTC. Its translation: CASRSGQGPREQYF.

This clone was recorded only once. The chain links TRBV6-5 to TRBJ2-6; possibly TRBD2 for D (6 bases). Germline V gives CDR1 MNHEY, CDR2 SVGAGI. V lost 7 bases and J 1 base, leaving 11 bases between the germline ends. The CDR3 sequence is 15 residues long. The DNA for the CDR3 is TGTGCCAGCAATTCCCGGGGGTCTGGGGCCAACGTCCTGACTTTC. This translates into CASNSRGSGANVLTF.

In regard to this clone: Different DNA sequences within this sample yield the same CDR3. This chain uses TRBV11-2 with TRBJ1-3; 8 bases agree with TRBD1. CDR3 length: 14 amino acids. Losses at the gene ends were 3 bases for V and 4 bases for J; bases not matched to a gene: 2. Germline V gives CDR1 SGHAT, CDR2 FQNNGV. In nucleotides, the CDR3 is TGTGCCAGCAGCTTGACAGGGGCCGGAAACACCATATATTTT. Residues: CASSLTGAGNTIYF.

The gene calls are TRBV2 and TRBJ2-2, with 8 nucleotides matching TRBD1. Germline V gene data show CDR1 as SNHLY and CDR2 as FYNNEI. V shed 6 bases and J 0 bases; nucleotides not matched to a gene: 0. This CDR3 contains 14 residues. The CDR3 region has the DNA TGTGCCAGCAGGGACAGGGCGAACACCGGGGAGCTGTTTTTT. It is translated as CASRDRANTGELFF.

This sequence joins TRBV5-6 and TRBJ1-1; 9 bases align to TRBD1. CDR1 SGHDT and CDR2 YYEEEE come from the germline V gene. With V trimmed by 4 bases and J by 4 bases, 8 bases remained unmatched. This CDR3 spans 15 amino acids. CDR3 in DNA: TGTGCCAGCAGCCGGGCCGGGACAGGGTTCACTGAAGCTTTCTTT. This translates into CASSRAGTGFTEAFF.

To note about this clone: At the DNA level, this CDR3 is encoded by other sequences in the same sample as well. The chain recombines TRBV18 with TRBJ2-1; the match to TRBD2 covers 11 bases. The germline CDR1 and CDR2 sequences are KGHSH and LQKENI. The trim removed 3 bases at V and 7 bases at J, leaving 5 bases unmatched. This CDR3 contains 15 residues. The CDR3 loop reads CASSPGTSGRNEQFF. The CDR3 nucleotides are TGTGCCAGCTCACCGGGAACTAGCGGGAGAAATGAGCAGTTCTTC.

The CDR3 nucleotides are TGTGCCAGCAGTTACCAACCTCTGACAGTGCCCCACGAGCAGTACTTC. This sequence encodes CASSYQPLTVPHEQYF. The chain is built from TRBV6-5 and TRBJ2-7, with D perhaps matching TRBD1 (5 bases). The CDR3 has 16 amino acids. Germline V CDR1 and CDR2: MNHEY, SVGAGI. Trimming cost V 2 bases and J 5 bases, with 19 bases left between them.

This sequence joins TRBV7-9 and TRBJ2-7; 9 nucleotides align to TRBD2. Trimming at V came to 4 bases and at J to 7 bases, leaving 5 bases not matched to a gene. CDR1 and CDR2 (germline): SEHNR, FQNEAQ (reference sequence). The CDR3 spans 13 residues. This CDR3 reads CASSSSGGIEQYF. CDR3 in DNA: TGTGCCAGCAGCTCAAGCGGGGGGATTGAGCAGTACTTC.

CDR3 protein: CAWTDRRRGLTEAFF. The CDR3, as DNA: TGTGCCTGGACTGACCGTAGGAGAGGGCTGACTGAAGCTTTCTTT. This sequence joins TRBV30 and TRBJ1-1; D is ambiguous. Germline V CDR1 and CDR2: GTSNPN, SVGIG (reference sequence). The CDR3 spans 15 residues. With 4 bases removed from V and 5 bases from J, the gap between germline ends came to 20 bases.

The chain has TRBV7-2 and TRBJ2-1; 9 bases fit TRBD2. V was pared by 4 bases and J by 9 bases, with 16 bases of the junction left unmatched. Germline CDR1 SGHTA, CDR2 FQGNSA. This CDR3 comprises 17 residues. The CDR3 loop is CASSSAPLAGKRIEQFF. In DNA form, the CDR3 reads TGTGCCAGCAGCTCCGCCCCTCTAGCGGGAAAGAGGATTGAGCAGTTCTTC.

The chain employs TRBV7-2 and TRBJ1-3; D gene unclear. Germline-derived CDR1 and CDR2 are SGHTA and FQGNSA. V lost 0 bases and J lost 0, with 15 bases in between. CDR3 size: 18 residues. This CDR3 reads CASSLAGGSLFSGNTIYF. CDR3 nucleotides: TGTGCCAGCAGCTTAGCCGGTGGCAGCCTATTCTCTGGAAACACCATATATTTT.

About this clone: Within the sample, other DNA sequences also encode this same CDR3. The V and J genes are TRBV9 and TRBJ2-5; D tentatively fits TRBD1 or TRBD2 (6 bases each). The CDR3 is made up of 16 amino acids. Between the trimmed V and J ends, which lost 0 bases and 1 base, there was a span of 13 bases. CDR1 SGDLS and CDR2 YYNGEE come from the germline V gene. CDR3 DNA sequence: TGTGCCAGCAGCGTAGCTTCCGGAGGGGGCCAAGAGACCCAGTACTTC. Translation: CASSVASGGGQETQYF.

The V and J genes are TRBV9 and TRBJ2-1; D may be TRBD2 (6 bases). V was cut by 0 bases and J by 8 bases, with 15 bases left in between. The CDR3 sequence is 15 residues long. Germline CDR1 and CDR2: SGDLS and YYNGEE. CDR3 residues: CASSVEGREAYEQFF. CDR3 DNA: TGTGCCAGCAGCGTAGAAGGCAGGGAGGCGTATGAGCAGTTCTTC.

This sequence joins TRBV4-1 and TRBJ1-6; a weak D match, TRBD1 (6 bases). Germline CDR1 MGHRA, CDR2 YSYEKL. The CDR3 totals 18 residues. V was pared by 6 bases and J by 0 bases, with 18 bases between. CDR3 residues: CASSHGAQGSSYNSPLHF. CDR3 sequence (DNA): TGCGCCAGCAGTCACGGTGCACAGGGTAGCTCCTATAATTCACCCCTCCACTTT.

The rearrangement uses TRBV15 and TRBJ1-1; D ambiguous. Trimming shortened V by 1 base and J by 1 base, and 7 bases separated the two germline ends. The CDR3 has 14 amino acids. Germline lookup yields CDR1 LNHNV and CDR2 YYDKDF (reference sequence). Written as DNA, the CDR3 is TGTGCCACCAGCAGAGGGTCACAGAACACTGAAGCTTTCTTT. It codes for CATSRGSQNTEAFF.

The J gene is TRBJ2-3, the V gene TRBV10-1; maybe TRBD2 (6 bases). Germline values: CDR1 WNHNN, CDR2 SYGVQD (reference sequence). Trimming removed 2 bases from V and 8 bases from J, with 11 bases in between. The CDR3 extends over 13 amino acids. The DNA of the CDR3 is TGCGCCAGCAGTGAGAGGTCCGGGGGTACGCAGTATTTT. Its protein product is CASSERSGGTQYF.

J is TRBJ1-1 and V is TRBV14, with a possible D match to TRBD1 (5 bases). The CDR3 spans 15 residues. The V end was cut by 0 bases, the J end by 8 bases, with 16 bases between. In germline, CDR1 is SGHDN, CDR2 FVKESK. The CDR3 loop reads CASSQDLSRDGEAFF. The CDR3 DNA follows: TGTGCCAGCAGCCAAGATCTCAGCAGGGACGGAGAAGCTTTCTTT.

The chain employs TRBV6-5 and TRBJ2-1; unclear D gene. The germline CDR1 and CDR2 sequences are MNHEY and SVGAGI. Trimming removed 6 bases from V and 7 bases from J, with 13 bases in between. This CDR3 comprises 13 residues. Here the CDR3 reads CASRKVGRNEQFF. DNA for the CDR3: TGTGCCAGCAGGAAGGTAGGGCGGAATGAGCAGTTCTTC.

This chain joins TRBV6-5 and TRBJ1-2; D call uncertain. Germline V gives CDR1 MNHEY, CDR2 SVGAGI. This CDR3 contains 14 residues. With 2 bases removed from V and 0 bases from J, the gap between germline ends came to 7 bases. The CDR3, as DNA: TGTGCCAGCAGTTACCTCGACGCTAACTATGGCTACACCTTC. Encoded protein: CASSYLDANYGYTF.

The V and J genes are TRBV5-6 and TRBJ2-5; TRBD2 aligns across 7 bases. The V gene's germline CDR1 is SGHDT and CDR2 YYEEEE. Trimming took 0 bases from V and 2 from J; bases not matched to a gene: 7. The CDR3 length is 16 residues. The CDR3 loop is CASSLAAGRVQETQYF. CDR3 in DNA: TGTGCCAGCAGCTTGGCGGCAGGGAGGGTACAAGAGACCCAGTACTTC.

This chain joins TRBV9 and TRBJ1-1; D perhaps matches TRBD1 (5 bases). The CDR3 covers 15 residues. Germline CDR1 and CDR2: SGDLS and YYNGEE. The ends were cut back, 5 bases at V and 4 bases at J, with 18 bases in the middle. As DNA, the CDR3 is TGTGCCAGCAGTTCCGGGAGGGGATGGGGCACTGAAGCTTTCTTT. Amino acid sequence: CASSSGRGWGTEAFF. The entire variable domain, with the rest obtained from reference TRBV9 and TRBJ1-1, is as follows: DSGVTQTPKHLITATGQRVTLRCSPRSGDLSVYWYQQSLDQGLQFLIQYYNGEERAKGNILERFSAQQFPDLHSELNLSSLELGDSALYFCASSSGRGWGTEAFFGQGTRLTVV.